This is a list of T cell receptor beta chains from one sample in a study of T cell responses to AZD1222 COVID-19 vaccine. The protocol was immunoSEQ multiplex PCR, while the TCRdb copy is restricted to in-frame clones and leaves out a portion. The data hold 90,000 to 130,000 clones, with around 82% observed a single time. The input for sequencing was peripheral blood, taken on day 0 of AZD1222 vaccination. These receptors all come from an adult in good health. Both conserved end residues are part of each CDR3. A D gene is named only where the DNA matches it firmly. Size is stated for part of the rows, as once, few or many counts, or as a class when the clone is expanded.

TRBV28	TRBJ1-2	once	NA	CASSLNRDGYTF	TGTGCCAGCAGTTTGAACAGGGATGGCTACACCTTC
TRBV7-2	TRBJ2-7	NA	TRBD2	CASSTRGGLGEQYF	TGTGCCAGCAGCACCCGGGGGGGGCTCGGCGAGCAGTACTTC
TRBV11-2	TRBJ2-7	NA	TRBD2	CASSITSGRSYEQYF	TGTGCCAGCAGCATAACTAGCGGGAGGTCCTACGAGCAGTACTTC
TRBV7-9	TRBJ2-2	NA	TRBD1	CASTLGQGDTGELFF	TGTGCCAGCACCTTAGGACAGGGGGACACCGGGGAGCTGTTTTTT
TRBV19	TRBJ1-5	NA	NA	CASSIEGDWSNQPQHF	TGTGCCAGTAGTATAGAGGGGGACTGGAGCAATCAGCCCCAGCATTTT
TRBV13	TRBJ2-1	NA	NA	CASSDTSFRGGSYNEQFF	TGTGCCAGCAGCGATACCTCCTTCCGTGGAGGGAGCTACAATGAGCAGTTCTTC
TRBV5-6	TRBJ1-2	NA	NA	CASSLARGVYGYTF	TGTGCCAGCAGCTTGGCCCGGGGAGTCTATGGCTACACCTTC
TRBV18	TRBJ2-7	NA	NA	CASSEAYEQYF	TGTGCCAGCTCGGAAGCCTACGAGCAGTACTTC
TRBV28	TRBJ1-5	NA	NA	CATSTGATNQPQHF	TGTGCCACCTCCACGGGGGCCACAAATCAGCCCCAGCATTTT
TRBV6-5	TRBJ1-2	few	NA	CASSPERGRSYTF	TGTGCCAGCAGCCCCGAACGGGGTAGGAGCTACACCTTC
TRBV6-5	TRBJ2-7	NA	NA	CASMYRDSYEQYF	TGTGCCAGCATGTACAGGGACTCCTACGAGCAGTACTTC
TRBV19	TRBJ2-1	NA	NA	CASSISAGRGEQFF	TGTGCCAGTAGTATAAGCGCGGGGCGAGGTGAGCAGTTCTTC
TRBV5-1	TRBJ2-7	NA	NA	CASSLALYYEQYF	TGCGCCAGCAGCTTGGCCCTATACTACGAGCAGTACTTC
TRBV28	TRBJ2-5	NA	TRBD1	CASSPDRRTGQETQYF	TGTGCCAGCAGTCCCGATCGACGGACAGGACAAGAGACCCAGTACTTC
TRBV5-6	TRBJ1-6	NA	TRBD1	CASSLNRGDSPLHF	TGTGCCAGCAGCTTAAACAGGGGGGATTCACCCCTCCACTTT
TRBV28	TRBJ1-2	NA	NA	CASREVGSGYTF	TGTGCCAGCCGAGAGGTAGGGTCCGGCTACACCTTC